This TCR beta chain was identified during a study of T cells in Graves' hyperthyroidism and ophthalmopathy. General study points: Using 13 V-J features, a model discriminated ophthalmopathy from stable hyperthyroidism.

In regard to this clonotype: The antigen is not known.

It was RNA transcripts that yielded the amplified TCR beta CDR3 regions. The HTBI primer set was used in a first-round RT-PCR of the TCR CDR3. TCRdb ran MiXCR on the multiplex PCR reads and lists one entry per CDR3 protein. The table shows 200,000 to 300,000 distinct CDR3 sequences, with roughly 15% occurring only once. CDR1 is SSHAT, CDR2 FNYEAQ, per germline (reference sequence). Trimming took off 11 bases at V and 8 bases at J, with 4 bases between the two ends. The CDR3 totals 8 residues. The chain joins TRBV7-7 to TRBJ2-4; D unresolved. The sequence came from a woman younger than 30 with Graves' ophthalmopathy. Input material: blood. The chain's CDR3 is CAFDIQYF. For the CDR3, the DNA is TGTGCCTTCGACATTCAGTACTTC.